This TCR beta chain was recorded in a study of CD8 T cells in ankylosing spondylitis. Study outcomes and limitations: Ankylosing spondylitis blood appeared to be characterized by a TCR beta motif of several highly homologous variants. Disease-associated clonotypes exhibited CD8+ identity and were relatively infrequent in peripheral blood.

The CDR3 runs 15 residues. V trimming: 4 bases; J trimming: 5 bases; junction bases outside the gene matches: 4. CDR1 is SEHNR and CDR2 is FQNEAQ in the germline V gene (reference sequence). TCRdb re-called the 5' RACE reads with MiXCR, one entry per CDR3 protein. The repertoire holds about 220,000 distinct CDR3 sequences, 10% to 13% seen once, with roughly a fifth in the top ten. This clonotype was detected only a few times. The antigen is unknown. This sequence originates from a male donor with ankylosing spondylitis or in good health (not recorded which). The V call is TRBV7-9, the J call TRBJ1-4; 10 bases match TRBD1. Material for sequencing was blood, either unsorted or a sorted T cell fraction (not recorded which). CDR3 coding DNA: TGTGCCAGCAGCTCGGGACAGGGGATGAATGAAAAACTGTTTTTT. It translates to CASSSGQGMNEKLFF.